This T cell receptor (beta chain) was recovered during a study of OX40 agonist ivuxolimab in advanced cancers. Study context: A male proportion of 70% to 90% was recorded, with mean age around 60 years and range about 20 to 79. Participants could have had prior anti-PD-1, anti-PD-L1 or anti-CTLA-4 therapy, and around 40% had some. Study-wide results and caveats: Expanded peripheral T cell antigen specificity was not determined.

Turning to this clone: No antigen is known for it.

The repertoire was sequenced with immunoSEQ multiplex PCR; TCRdb's copy has only in-frame clones and lacks some. The sample contains roughly 120,000 clones, 92% of which appear only once. Trimming shortened V by 5 bases and J by 5 bases, and 13 bases separated the two germline ends. The CDR3 runs to 13 residues. CDR1 and CDR2 from the germline V gene are SGHTA and FQGNSA. The TCR originated in an adult with an advanced solid tumor such as melanoma, head and neck, liver or kidney cancer. The source material was CD4+ or CD8+ T cells sorted from blood, sampled in a trial of the OX40 agonist ivuxolimab. This sequence joins TRBV7-2 and TRBJ2-7, with D possibly matching TRBD1 (5 bases). The chain's CDR3 is CASSLPGRDEQYF. The DNA of the CDR3 is TGTGCCAGCAGCCTCCCGGGCAGGGACGAGCAGTACTTC.